This TCR beta chain originates from a study of T cell changes during pregnancy in multiple sclerosis. Assay: immunoSEQ multiplex PCR; the TCRdb copy retains only in-frame clones and omits some. Among about 47,000 clones listed, 80% to 90% were seen once. The CDR3 runs 15 residues. With 1 base clipped from V and 5 bases from J, the junction kept 5 bases outside the gene matches. From germline, CDR1 is SGHTA and CDR2 FQGTGA. The clonotype was recovered from a female donor with multiple sclerosis, enrolled in a pregnancy study. The sample was CD8+ T cells from peripheral blood mononuclear cells, taken in the second trimester of pregnancy. V usage is TRBV7-3 and J usage is TRBJ2-1; 7 bases map to TRBD2. The CDR3 is CASSLIAGLNNEQFF. CDR3 in DNA: TGTGCCAGCAGCTTAATAGCGGGCCTGAACAATGAGCAGTTCTTC.